This TCR beta chain was obtained from a study of blood T cell repertoires in COVID-19. On the study more broadly: Spain, Italy and the United States supplied samples that represented acute and convalescent COVID-19. In each case, the material was cDNA or gDNA derived from T cells, B-cell-depleted T cells, or PBMCs.

Germline-derived CDR1 and CDR2 are MGHRA and YSYEKL. V lost 1 base and J lost 8, with 17 bases in between. This CDR3 has 15 amino acids. Here immunoSEQ multiplex PCR was the method, and the copy in TCRdb shows in-frame clones only, minus some. The table lists 54,000 or so clones, 70% to 85% of them singletons. Followed longitudinally, the Seattle patients had been enrolled during active infection. The TCR was taken from a man aged 80 or over with COVID-19, enrolled during active disease. The rearrangement joins TRBV4-1 to TRBJ1-2; D unclear. The sequenced sample was peripheral blood. The CDR3 loop is CASSQGLEREGGYTF. The CDR3 DNA reads TGCGCCAGCAGCCAAGGGCTCGAGAGGGAGGGAGGCTACACCTTC.